This T cell receptor beta chain was identified during a study of CD8+ T cells in alopecia areata. Reverse transcription of extracted RNA yielded cDNA, which provided the sequencing template. Data came from immunoSEQ multiplex PCR; TCRdb stores just in-frame clones and leaves some out. Found here are roughly 250,000 clones, about 68% of them singletons; the top ten hold about 1.3%. Germline V gene data show CDR1 as SGHTA and CDR2 as FQGNSA. V lost 5 bases and J lost 2, with 16 bases in between. This CDR3 spans 16 amino acids. This clone was observed once. This specimen consisted of CD4+ T cells sorted from blood, obtained at week 0. V gene TRBV7-2 combines with J gene TRBJ1-5; the D gene is possibly TRBD1 (5 bases). The TCR comes from a human donor with alopecia areata. The DNA of the CDR3 is TGTGCCAGCAGCCAACAACCGACAGTCGGCAATCAGCCCCAGCATTTT. This encodes CASSQQPTVGNQPQHF.